Below, 9 T cell receptor beta chains from the same sample are listed, as sequenced in a study of beta chain features in type 1 diabetes. The whole isolated RNA underwent reverse transcription, so sequencing captured expressed TCRB transcripts. Measured with immunoSEQ multiplex PCR; TCRdb has only the in-frame clones, and not every one. The sample includes about 620,000 clones, around 16% seen only once; the top ten take 0.09% to 0.095%. The sequenced sample was naive CD4+ T cells from blood. Every receptor here comes from a man aged 18-30 years in good health.

The genes are TRBV10-3 and TRBJ2-1; 14 positions agree with TRBD2. Trimming at V came to 3 bases and at J to 7 bases, leaving 8 bases not matched to a gene. CDR1 is ENHRY, CDR2 SYGVKD, per germline. CDR3 length: 17 amino acids. The CDR3 DNA is TGTGCCATCAGTGAACCTCGACTAGCGGGAGGGGGTAATGAGCAGTTCTTC. Protein product: CAISEPRLAGGGNEQFF.

There are a few counts of this clone. This chain links TRBV5-4 with TRBJ1-4; tentative D call: TRBD1 (6 bases). The CDR3 totals 15 residues. Per the germline V gene, CDR1 is SGHNT and CDR2 is YYREEE (reference sequence). V shed 4 bases and J shed 5 bases, with 15 bases lying between them. In nucleotides, the CDR3 is TGTGCCAGCAGCCTAGGACAGAGCGTAAATGAAAAACTGTTTTTT. Translation gives CASSLGQSVNEKLFF.

This clone occurred a few times. This chain connects TRBV5-6 to TRBJ2-1, with 8 bases aligning to TRBD2. The junction had 5 bases not matched to a gene; V was cut back by 4 bases and J by 8 bases. Germline CDR1 is SGHDT and CDR2 is YYEEEE. CDR3 length equals 13 residues. The CDR3 is CASSPLAGHEQFF. The CDR3 bases are TGTGCCAGCAGCCCTTTAGCGGGGCATGAGCAGTTCTTC. Full variable domain (remainder filled in from reference TRBV5-6 and TRBJ2-1): DAGVTQSPTHLIKTRGQQVTLRCSPKSGHDTVSWYQQALGQGPQFIFQYYEEEERQRGNFPDRFSGHQFPNYSSELNVNALLLGDSALYLCASSPLAGHEQFFGPGTRLTVL.

There are a few counts of this clone. The genes are TRBV4-3 and TRBJ1-2; D is unclear. CDR1 and CDR2 (germline): LGHNA, YSLEER. The CDR3 loop spans 14 amino acids. Trimming took off 0 bases at V and 8 bases at J, with 13 bases between the two ends. CDR3 residues: CASSQDWSSGGYTF. Written as DNA, the CDR3 is TGCGCCAGCAGCCAAGATTGGTCTTCGGGCGGCTACACCTTC.

This chain joins TRBV2 and TRBJ2-5; TRBD2 matches at 7 bases. V shed 8 bases and J 5 bases; nucleotides not matched to a gene: 11. The CDR3 is 14 amino acids. Germline CDR1 SNHLY, CDR2 FYNNEI. CDR3 region: CASSLDVGGETQYF. The CDR3 DNA follows: TGTGCCAGCTCACTCGACGTGGGGGGGGAGACCCAGTACTTC.

CDR3 in amino acids: CASSIQGPMNTEAFF. DNA of the CDR3: TGTGCCAGCAGCATTCAGGGACCCATGAACACTGAAGCTTTCTTT. The genes are TRBV7-3 and TRBJ1-1, with D maybe TRBD1 (5 bases). The CDR3 runs to 15 residues. V lost 5 bases, J lost 0 bases, and 13 bases lay in between. Per germline, CDR1 SGHTA and CDR2 FQGTGA.

The V and J genes are TRBV9 and TRBJ2-3, with 10 positions matching TRBD2. The junction had 10 bases not matched to a gene; V was cut back by 4 bases and J by 5 bases. CDR3 length equals 16 residues. Germline values: CDR1 SGDLS, CDR2 YYNGEE. Here the CDR3 reads CASSPLASGRQDTQYF. The CDR3 bases are TGTGCCAGCAGCCCCCTGGCTAGCGGGAGACAAGATACGCAGTATTTT.

This chain uses TRBV5-1 with TRBJ2-7; 7 bases line up with TRBD1. V lost 3 bases, J lost 5 bases, and 8 bases stayed unmatched. The CDR3 is 14 residues long. Germline V CDR1 and CDR2: SGHRS, YFSETQ. The CDR3: CASSSWDRANEQYF. CDR3 DNA sequence: TGCGCCAGCAGCTCTTGGGACAGAGCGAACGAGCAGTACTTC.

This rearrangement joins TRBV5-1 to TRBJ2-4; D gene unclear. The CDR3 covers 13 residues. Per germline, CDR1 SGHRS and CDR2 YFSETQ. The V and J ends lost 4 bases and 6 bases respectively, with 11 bases between them. The CDR3 DNA reads as TGCGCCAGCAGCCCCCTAAACGGAAACATTCAGTACTTC. This translates into CASSPLNGNIQYF.